This entry is about one TCR beta chain. What it binds is not known. These data belong to a study of Ad26.COV2.S vaccination and SARS-CoV-2 variants. Study-wide background: Into the muscle, Ad26.COV2.S was dosed once or twice, 56 days apart. General study points: Analytic work on TCR breadth and depth might have understated the full extent of total T cell responses. People given the vaccine had a wider spike-specific TCR breadth than placebo recipients did.

Noted treatment: roughly 19 received Ad26.COV2.S at low or high dose, single or two shots; about 5 received placebo; per-sample allocation not given. At day 63 after the first vaccine or placebo injection, samples were drawn. The vaccine antigen was prefusion-stabilized Wuhan SARS-CoV-2 spike. V shed 4 bases and J shed 9 bases, with 12 bases lying between them. CDR1 is KGHDR, CDR2 SFDVKD, per germline. The CDR3 runs to 13 residues. The table came from immunoSEQ multiplex PCR; TCRdb's copy has only in-frame clones and leaves some out. The data hold about 480,000 clones, with approximately 88% observed a single time.

The specimen was peripheral blood, collected in a trial of Ad26.COV2.S vaccine versus placebo. This sequence originates from a person aged 18-60 years who received the Ad26.COV2.S COVID-19 vaccine or a placebo. The genes are TRBV24-1 and TRBJ1-5, with a weak D call TRBD1 (6 bases). Here the CDR3 DNA reads TGTGCCACCAGTGAAGGACAGTGGGGGCCCCAGCATTTT. Protein: CATSEGQWGPQHF.